This T cell receptor (beta chain) was retrieved from a study of blood T cells in healthy people across ages. This clonotype was recorded a few times. Germline V CDR1 and CDR2: SGDLS, YYNGEE. V gave up 3 bases and J gave up 4 bases; unmatched junction bases: 8. The CDR3 extends over 16 amino acids. Next came a second PCR, run for about 6 to 11 cycles, which used a sample-barcoded 5' primer along with a J-beta primer mix. TCRdb reanalysed the 5' RACE reads using MiXCR and keeps one entry per CDR3 protein. This table holds hundreds of thousands of distinct CDR3 sequences, 20% to 30% found once. A minimum of 7 million PBMCs was isolated per sample. These same records also appear under a second study, on T cells of mothers and their children.

The source of this sequence is a boy younger than 18 in good health. Source material: blood. The V and J genes are TRBV9 and TRBJ2-1; 9 bases agree with TRBD2. CDR3 coding DNA: TGTGCCAGCAGCGACCGTGCGGGGGGGACTTACAATGAGCAGTTCTTC. It codes for CASSDRAGGTYNEQFF. The whole variable domain, remainder taken from reference TRBV9 and TRBJ2-1, is DSGVTQTPKHLITATGQRVTLRCSPRSGDLSVYWYQQSLDQGLQFLIQYYNGEERAKGNILERFSAQQFPDLHSELNLSSLELGDSALYFCASSDRAGGTYNEQFFGPGTRLTVL.